This T cell receptor (beta chain) was captured in a study of blood T cell repertoires in COVID-19 (dated by TCRdb to the early 2020s). At the level of the whole study: The collaborator samples originated in the United States, Italy and Spain and spanned the acute and convalescent phases of COVID-19. The prospective study material was composed of cDNA or gDNA derived from T cells, B-cell-depleted T cells, or PBMCs. The dataset comprised deeply sampled blood TCRbeta repertoires from subjects exposed to, actively infected with, or recovered from COVID-19. A freely available public database, intended as a resource for researchers studying the immune response to SARS-CoV-2, is where the repertoires were released. The samples were drawn from the first 160 participants of the ongoing ImmuneRACE study and from 1,254 subjects provided by 6 global collaborators. Nearly every sample came with metadata listing a de-identified subject ID, COVID-19 status, age in years and sex. Where available, HLA class I and class II types were obtained from metadata supplied by the sample provider rather than from assay-based typing.

Taken from cysteine to phenylalanine, the CDR3 has 14 residues. The only DNA kept is the CDR3, 42 bases in frame from the first base. The CDR1 and CDR2 encoded by the germline V gene are SGHRS and YFSETQ. Here V drops 3 bases and J drops 4 bases, and the junction holds 6 bases not matched to any gene. Points on this clone: Its cognate antigen has yet to be identified. Per-nucleotide qualities are absent, and no much larger clonotype sits a single base away.

The immunoSEQ Assay, a bias-controlled multiplex PCR, was used to amplify TCRbeta CDR3 regions from genomic DNA. The study's processing was this. The number of nucleated cells in each sample was estimated by amplification of reference gene primers within the assay. Sequence reads were collapsed and filtered to measure the absolute abundance of every unique TCRbeta CDR3 rearrangement. For each sample, productive Simpson clonality was calculated by taking the square root of Simpson's diversity index across productive rearrangements. Imported from immuneACCESS, the table was reduced by TCRdb to in-frame sequences with V and J called. These copies leave out some clones; in studies compared against another copy, an unresolved V gene accounts for under half, and the cause of the remainder is not known. V, J and clone size are taken as reported in that table, and D and trimming were inferred from the DNA itself. The sample table holds 120,000 to 150,000 clones, of which around nine tenths were seen once. Of the sample, about 2.1% falls within the top ten clones.

The research as a whole found: How much clinical and demographic metadata was included differed by source and by participant, and the metadata was provided uncurated.

The collaborating institutions used their own protocols to collect whole blood in K2EDTA tubes. For TCRbeta analysis, collaborator samples were shipped as frozen whole blood, as isolated PBMCs, or as DNA extracted from either sample type. This receptor was obtained from a human donor in a cohort sampled during active COVID-19. This chain is built from TRBV5-1 and TRBJ2-7, with TRBD1 matching 8 junction bases. The sample taken for sequencing was peripheral blood. At the DNA level, the sequence is TGCGCCAGCAGCTCAGGACAGGGAAGGTACGAGCAGTACTTC. The translation is CASSSGQGRYEQYF.